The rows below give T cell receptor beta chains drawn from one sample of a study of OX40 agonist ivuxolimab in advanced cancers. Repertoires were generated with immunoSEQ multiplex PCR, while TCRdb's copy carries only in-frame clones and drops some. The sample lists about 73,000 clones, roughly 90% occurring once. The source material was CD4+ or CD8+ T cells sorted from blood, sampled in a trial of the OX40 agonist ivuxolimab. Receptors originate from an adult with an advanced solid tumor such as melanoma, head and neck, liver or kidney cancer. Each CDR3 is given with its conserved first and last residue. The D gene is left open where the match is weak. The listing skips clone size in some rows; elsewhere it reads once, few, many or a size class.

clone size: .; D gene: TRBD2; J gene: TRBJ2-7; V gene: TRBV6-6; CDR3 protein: CASSPPSGRGYEQYF; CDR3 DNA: TGTGCCAGCAGTCCACCAAGCGGGAGAGGTTACGAGCAGTACTTC
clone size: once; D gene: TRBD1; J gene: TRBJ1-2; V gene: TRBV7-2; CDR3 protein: CASSSRQGAYYGYTF; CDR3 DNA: TGTGCCAGCAGCTCTAGACAGGGGGCGTACTATGGCTACACCTTC
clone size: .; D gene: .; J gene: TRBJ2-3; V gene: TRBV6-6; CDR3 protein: CASRPLGNPRDTQYF; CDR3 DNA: TGTGCCAGCAGGCCTCTCGGGAACCCTAGAGATACGCAGTATTTT
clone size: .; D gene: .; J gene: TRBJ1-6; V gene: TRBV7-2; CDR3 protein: CASSNRAVNSPLHF; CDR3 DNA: TGTGCCAGCAGCAACCGGGCCGTAAATTCACCCCTCCACTTT
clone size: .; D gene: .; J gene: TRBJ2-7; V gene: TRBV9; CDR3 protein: CASSARVGYEQYF; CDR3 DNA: TGTGCCAGCAGCGCCCGCGTGGGCTACGAGCAGTACTTC
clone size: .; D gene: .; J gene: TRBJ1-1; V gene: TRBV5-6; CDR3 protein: CASSLAVGEDAFF; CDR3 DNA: TGTGCCAGCAGCTTGGCCGTTGGTGAAGACGCTTTCTTT
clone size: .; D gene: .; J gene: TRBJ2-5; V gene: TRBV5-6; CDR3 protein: CASSLDRGGETQYF; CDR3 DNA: TGTGCCAGCAGCTTGGATCGGGGCGGGGAGACCCAGTACTTC
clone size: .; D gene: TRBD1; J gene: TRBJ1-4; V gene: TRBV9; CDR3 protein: CASSVTGTDTEKLFF; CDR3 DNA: TGTGCCAGCAGCGTCACCGGGACAGACACTGAAAAACTGTTTTTT
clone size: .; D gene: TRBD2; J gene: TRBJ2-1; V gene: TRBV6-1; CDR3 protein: CASSVTSGRVGSYNEQFF; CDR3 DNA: TGTGCCAGCAGTGTGACTAGCGGGAGGGTTGGGTCCTACAATGAGCAGTTCTTC
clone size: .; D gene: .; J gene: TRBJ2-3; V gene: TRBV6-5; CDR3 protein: CASRARGWDTDTQYF; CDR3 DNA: TGTGCCAGCAGAGCCAGGGGATGGGACACAGATACGCAGTATTTT
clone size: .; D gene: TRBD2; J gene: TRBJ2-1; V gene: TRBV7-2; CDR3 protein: CASSYARTSGSSEQFF; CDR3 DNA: TGTGCCAGCAGCTACGCCCGGACTAGCGGGAGCAGTGAGCAGTTCTTC
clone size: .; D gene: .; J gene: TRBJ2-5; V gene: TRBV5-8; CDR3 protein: CASSLEGKTQYF; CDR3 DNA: TGTGCCAGCAGCTTGGAGGGAAAGACCCAGTACTTC
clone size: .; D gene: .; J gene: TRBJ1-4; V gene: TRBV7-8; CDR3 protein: CASSFGGTANEKLFF; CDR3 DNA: TGTGCCAGCAGCTTCGGGGGAACAGCTAATGAAAAACTGTTTTTT
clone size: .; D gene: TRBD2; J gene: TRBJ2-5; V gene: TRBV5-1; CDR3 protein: CASKRLAGGGETQYF; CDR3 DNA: TGCGCCAGCAAACGTCTAGCGGGAGGGGGGGAGACCCAGTACTTC